These 11 T cell receptor beta chains originate from one sample sequenced in a study of cytomegalovirus exposure and HLA in healthy donors. The PCR contained 60 Vbeta and 13 Jbeta primers. The protocol was immunoSEQ multiplex PCR, while the TCRdb copy is restricted to in-frame clones and leaves out a portion. The sample includes fewer than 200,000 clones, roughly 75% of them seen just once. Sequencing was carried out using PBMCs. These receptors originate from a man aged 35 to 55 in good health and CMV-seronegative.

The chain combines TRBV19 with TRBJ1-5; D perhaps matches TRBD1 (5 bases). Germline CDR1 reads LNHDA; CDR2 reads SQIVND (reference sequence). The CDR3 has 15 residues. V was shortened by 4 bases and J by 0 bases, with 10 bases between the two germline ends. The CDR3 sequence: CASSTRQTSNQPQHF. CDR3 in DNA: TGTGCCAGTAGTACCCGACAGACTAGCAATCAGCCCCAGCATTTT. The full variable domain, with the rest looked up from reference TRBV19 and TRBJ1-5, is DGGITQSPKYLFRKEGQNVTLSCEQNLNHDAMYWYRQDPGQGLRLIYYSQIVNDFQKGDIAEGYSVSREKKESFPLTVTSAQKNPTAFYLCASSTRQTSNQPQHFGDGTRLSIL.

The rearrangement joins TRBV12-5 to TRBJ1-5, with 9 nucleotides matching TRBD1. Looked up from germline, CDR1 is LGHNT and CDR2 is FRNRAP. J gave up 0 bases and V 6 bases, and 9 bases lay outside the gene matches. The CDR3 totals 17 residues. The CDR3 region is CASGRWTGVYSNQPQHF. The CDR3 coding sequence is TGTGCTAGTGGCCGCTGGACAGGGGTTTATAGCAATCAGCCCCAGCATTTT.

The CDR3 spells CATSREGRGNEKLFF. The CDR3 bases are TGTGCCACCAGCAGAGAGGGCAGGGGAAATGAAAAACTGTTTTTT. The chain combines TRBV15 with TRBJ1-4, with D possibly being TRBD1 (6 bases). With 0 bases removed from V and 5 bases from J, the gap between germline ends came to 10 bases. This CDR3 comprises 15 residues. Germline V CDR1 and CDR2: LNHNV, YYDKDF (reference sequence).

The chain couples TRBV18 to TRBJ2-1; possible D gene TRBD2, 6 bases. V lost 3 bases to trimming and J lost 7 bases, with 19 bases between them. This CDR3 has 16 amino acids. Germline V gives CDR1 KGHSH, CDR2 LQKENI. The CDR3 DNA sequence: TGTGCCAGCTCACCGGCCTTGGGGGGAGTGATGAATGAGCAGTTCTTC. It codes for CASSPALGGVMNEQFF.

V and J are TRBV9 and TRBJ1-2; D unclear. The CDR3 consists of 12 residues. Germline-derived CDR1 and CDR2 are SGDLS and YYNGEE. Trimming left V 4 bases short and J 7 bases short, with 11 bases between. CDR3 in DNA: TGTGCCAGCAGCACGGGGATTTTTGGCTACACCTTC. Translated: CASSTGIFGYTF.

This chain uses TRBV11-2 with TRBJ1-1; 8 nucleotides agree with TRBD1. Looked up from germline, CDR1 is SGHAT and CDR2 is FQNNGV. The CDR3 has 14 residues. The V segment lost 5 bases and the J segment 3 bases; nucleotides outside the gene matches: 5. CDR3 protein: CASSPSGGYTEAFF. Here the CDR3 DNA reads TGTGCCAGCAGCCCTTCAGGGGGCTACACTGAAGCTTTCTTT.

This sequence joins TRBV5-1 and TRBJ2-7; D is unclear. Germline assignment: CDR1 SGHRS and CDR2 YFSETQ. The CDR3 runs to 13 residues. Trimming took off 0 bases at V and 4 bases at J, with 8 bases between the two ends. The CDR3 nucleotides are TGCGCCAGCAGCTTGGCGCCCGGGTACGAGCAGTACTTC. Its protein is CASSLAPGYEQYF.

The rearrangement joins TRBV27 to TRBJ1-2, with TRBD1 matching 7 bases. The V gene end was trimmed by 5 bases and the J gene end by 8 bases; junction bases not matched to a gene: 14. This CDR3 contains 15 residues. Germline CDR1 is MNHEY and CDR2 is SMNVEV (reference sequence). Here the CDR3 DNA reads TGTGCCAGCAGTCGGGGCATAGACAGGGAAGAAGGCTACACCTTC. This encodes CASSRGIDREEGYTF.

The chain has TRBV7-8 and TRBJ1-2; D gene unclear. The CDR3 has 14 residues. Between the trimmed V and J ends, which lost 6 bases and 7 bases, there was a span of 18 bases. Germline assignment: CDR1 SGHVS and CDR2 FQNEAQ. The CDR3 DNA is TGTGCCAGCAGTCGTGGCGGGGATCGAGGTGGCTACACCTTC. Translated: CASSRGGDRGGYTF.

The V and J genes are TRBV9 and TRBJ2-7, with TRBD2 matching over 7 bases. With V trimmed by 3 bases and J by 0 bases, 3 bases remained unmatched. Germline loops: CDR1 SGDLS, CDR2 YYNGEE. This CDR3 contains 14 residues. The CDR3 region has the DNA TGTGCCAGCAGCGCTAGCGGTAACTCCTACGAGCAGTACTTC. Its protein product is CASSASGNSYEQYF.

The V and J genes are TRBV5-4 and TRBJ2-1; 9 nucleotides agree with TRBD2. There are 15 residues in the CDR3. From germline, CDR1 is SGHNT and CDR2 YYREEE (reference sequence). J gave up 7 bases and V 4 bases, and 9 bases lay outside the gene matches. The CDR3 DNA follows: TGTGCCAGCAGCCGAGCGGGGGGCGGTGGGAATGAGCAGTTCTTC. The encoded protein is CASSRAGGGGNEQFF.